The T cell receptor beta chain described here comes from a study of graft-versus-host responses after intestinal transplantation. The study, taken as a whole, reports: High graft-versus-host to host-versus-graft clonal ratios were found in allografts of patients who had graft-donor T cell macrochimerism. Peak levels of circulating GvH clones tracked with early post-transplant HvG declines.

Method: immunoSEQ multiplex PCR; TCRdb's copy keeps in-frame clones and lacks some. The top ten clones hold 1.6% of a sample with tens of thousands of clones, roughly 89% of them seen once. CDR3 length: 15 amino acids. Trimming removed 0 bases at V and 4 bases at J, with 12 bases between. CDR1 and CDR2 (germline): LGHNA, YSLEER. This clone was seen once. The antigen remains undetermined. The sequencing used PBMCs, collected 26 days after transplant. The genes are TRBV4-3 and TRBJ1-2; D unresolved. This TCR was sampled from a human patient who received an intestinal transplant, so some T cells may come from the graft donor. The CDR3 DNA reads as TGCGCCAGCAGCCAAGACGGAGGCCGTATCTATGGCTACACCTTC. Protein sequence: CASSQDGGRIYGYTF.